This T cell receptor (beta chain) was sequenced for a study of shared T cell receptors in the human thymus. Generated by immunoSEQ multiplex PCR, the TCRdb table keeps only in-frame clones and is missing some. The repertoire holds under 850,000 clones, with around 89% as singletons. This CDR3 has 17 amino acids. Germline V CDR1 and CDR2: LNHNV, YYDKDF (reference sequence). Trimming shortened V by 5 bases and J by 0 bases, and 17 bases separated the two germline ends. The same specimen was also included in a second study, on human thymus T cells.

The TCR comes from a boy under two years old with a congenital heart defect. This sequence joins TRBV15 and TRBJ1-3; D remains unclear. The sequenced material came from thymocytes. CDR3 nucleotides: TGTGCCACCAGCTGGCGTTGGACCGGGAACTCTGGAAACACCATATATTTT. It is translated as CATSWRWTGNSGNTIYF.